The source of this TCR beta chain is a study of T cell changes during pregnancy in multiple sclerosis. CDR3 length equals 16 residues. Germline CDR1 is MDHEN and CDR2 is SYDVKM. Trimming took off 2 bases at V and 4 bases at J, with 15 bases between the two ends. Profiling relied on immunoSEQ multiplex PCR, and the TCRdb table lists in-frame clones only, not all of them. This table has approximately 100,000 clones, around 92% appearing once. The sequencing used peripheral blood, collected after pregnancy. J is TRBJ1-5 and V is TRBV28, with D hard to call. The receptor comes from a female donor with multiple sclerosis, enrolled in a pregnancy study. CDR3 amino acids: CASSLRLGSGNQPQHF. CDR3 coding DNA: TGTGCCAGCAGTTTACGTCTCGGTTCCGGGAATCAGCCCCAGCATTTT.